One and the same sample provided the 27 T cell receptor beta chains below, sequenced in a study of T cells in Graves' hyperthyroidism and ophthalmopathy. What was amplified from RNA transcripts were TCR beta CDR3 regions. In the first-round RT-PCR of the TCR CDR3, the HTBI primer set was used. MiXCR, run by TCRdb on the multiplex PCR reads, gives a single entry per CDR3 protein. The sample lists 250,000 to 400,000 distinct CDR3 sequences; around 15% were seen once. Sequencing was done on a sample of blood. The origin of the receptors is a woman in her thirties or forties with Graves' ophthalmopathy.

The table lists this clonotype with many counts. The CDR3 loop is CASSFPRNTEAFF. The CDR3 DNA is TGTGCCAGCAGCTTTCCTAGGAACACTGAAGCTTTCTTT. The gene calls are TRBV5-5 and TRBJ1-1, with no clear D. V was clipped by 2 bases and J by 1 base, with 6 bases between them. The CDR3 is 13 residues long. Germline CDR1 reads SGHKS; CDR2 reads YYEKEE (reference sequence). Combining the CDR3 with reference TRBV5-5 and TRBJ1-1 gives the whole variable domain DAGVTQSPTHLIKTRGQQVTLRCSPISGHKSVSWYQQVLGQGPQFIFQYYEKEERGRGNFPDRFSARQFPNYSSELNVNALLLGDSALYLCASSFPRNTEAFFGQGTRLTVV.

This clonotype was observed a few times. The chain uses TRBV6-1 and TRBJ2-7, with unresolved D. The CDR3 covers 12 residues. Trimming removed 6 bases at V and 3 bases at J, with 9 bases between. The germline V gene has CDR1 MNHNS and CDR2 SASEGT. CDR3 amino acids: CASRNVIYEQYF. The CDR3 DNA is TGTGCCAGCAGAAACGTAATCTACGAGCAGTACTTC.

There are a few counts of this clonotype. The chain carries TRBV4-1 and TRBJ2-1; TRBD2 is a possible D gene (5 bases). V was clipped by 2 bases and J by 8 bases, with 22 bases between them. The CDR3 consists of 17 residues. Per the germline V gene, CDR1 is MGHRA and CDR2 is YSYEKL. CDR3 nucleotide sequence: TGCGCCAGCAGCCAATTAGGACCTCTACTCGGGAACGATGAGCAGTTCTTC. It is translated as CASSQLGPLLGNDEQFF.

This clonotype was observed many times. The chain links TRBV7-2 to TRBJ1-1, with 7 bases fitting TRBD1. From germline, CDR1 is SGHTA and CDR2 FQGNSA. The CDR3 sequence is 15 residues long. V lost 5 bases, J lost 0 bases, and 6 bases stayed unmatched. The CDR3 reads CASSKRTGLNTEAFF. The CDR3 DNA follows: TGTGCCAGCAGCAAGAGGACAGGCTTGAACACTGAAGCTTTCTTT.

This clonotype was counted at least ten times. The V and J genes are TRBV19 and TRBJ2-3; TRBD1 is a possible D gene (7 bases). Trimming removed 9 bases from V and 2 bases from J, with 18 bases in between. From germline, CDR1 is LNHDA and CDR2 SQIVND (reference sequence). The CDR3 loop spans 15 amino acids. CDR3 DNA: TGTGCCAGCTCGACAGGGAGGACTTACACAGATACGCAGTATTTT. It yields the protein CASSTGRTYTDTQYF. Looking up the rest from reference TRBV19 and TRBJ2-3 gives the full variable domain: DGGITQSPKYLFRKEGQNVTLSCEQNLNHDAMYWYRQDPGQGLRLIYYSQIVNDFQKGDIAEGYSVSREKKESFPLTVTSAQKNPTAFYLCASSTGRTYTDTQYFGPGTRLTVL.

The table lists this clonotype with many counts. The rearrangement joins TRBV27 to TRBJ2-7, with unresolved D. Per germline, CDR1 MNHEY and CDR2 SMNVEV (reference sequence). The CDR3 consists of 13 residues. V lost 3 bases and J lost 3, with 9 bases in between. The DNA of the CDR3 is TGTGCCAGCAGTTTCGGGCCCGTCTACGAGCAGTACTTC. This translates into CASSFGPVYEQYF.

The table lists this clonotype with a few counts. V gene TRBV28 combines with J gene TRBJ2-3; the D gene could be TRBD1 or TRBD2 (6 bases each). The V and J ends lost 2 bases and 7 bases respectively, with 13 bases between them. Germline lookup yields CDR1 MDHEN and CDR2 SYDVKM. This CDR3 region has 14 residues. CDR3 bases: TGTGCCAGCAGTTTAGGCGGGACACCAAATACGCAGTATTTT. Protein: CASSLGGTPNTQYF.

This clonotype was counted only a few times. This chain joins TRBV27 and TRBJ2-7; 8 nucleotides line up with TRBD2. Trimming removed 5 bases from V and 9 bases from J; junction bases left unmatched: 6. CDR1 and CDR2 from the germline V gene are MNHEY and SMNVEV (reference sequence). The CDR3 covers 12 residues. CDR3 sequence: CASSPTGTRQYF. DNA for the CDR3: TGTGCCAGCAGTCCCACCGGGACTAGGCAGTACTTC.

This clonotype has at least ten counts. The chain uses TRBV25-1 and TRBJ2-5; 12 bases agree with TRBD1. The CDR3 consists of 16 residues. Losses at the gene ends were 5 bases for V and 5 bases for J; bases not matched to a gene: 9. CDR1 is MGHDK and CDR2 is SYGVNS in the germline V gene. CDR3 in DNA: TGTGCCAGCAGTCCGTTGGGACAGGGGGCGTCGGAGACCCAGTACTTC. It codes for CASSPLGQGASETQYF.

This clonotype came up a few times. The chain employs TRBV7-9 and TRBJ1-1; the D gene is possibly TRBD1 (6 bases). The CDR3 consists of 14 residues. Germline CDR1 and CDR2: SEHNR and FQNEAQ (reference sequence). Trimming took off 7 bases at V and 4 bases at J, with 16 bases between the two ends. The CDR3 region is CASTPGVFVTEAFF. CDR3 sequence (DNA): TGTGCCAGCACCCCAGGGGTTTTCGTCACTGAAGCTTTCTTT.

Only a few counts were recorded for this clonotype. V and J are TRBV7-8 and TRBJ1-5; D call uncertain. V was shortened by 1 base and J by 3 bases, with 7 bases between the two germline ends. This CDR3 is built from 14 residues. The germline V gene encodes CDR1 SGHVS and CDR2 FQNEAQ. The CDR3 sequence: CASSLETPNQPQHF. DNA of the CDR3: TGTGCCAGCAGCTTAGAGACACCCAATCAGCCCCAGCATTTT.

This clonotype occurred a few times. This chain uses TRBV15 with TRBJ2-5; 8 nucleotides agree with TRBD2. Unmatched junction bases numbered 10, after V lost 2 bases and J lost 5 bases. Germline CDR1 and CDR2: LNHNV and YYDKDF (reference sequence). The CDR3 length is 16 residues. Here the CDR3 DNA reads TGTGCCACCAGCAGACCGGTAGCGGGGTGGGGGGAGACCCAGTACTTC. This translates into CATSRPVAGWGETQYF.

This clonotype was seen ten or more times. The V gene is TRBV18, the J gene TRBJ1-4; D uncertain. V shed 0 bases and J shed 3 bases, with 17 bases lying between them. This CDR3 comprises 18 residues. The germline V gene encodes CDR1 KGHSH and CDR2 LQKENI. CDR3 in DNA: TGTGCCAGCTCACCACCGTGGAAGTTTGACGGTTCTAATGAAAAACTGTTTTTT. Translation gives CASSPPWKFDGSNEKLFF.

This clonotype was counted many times. The chain links TRBV6-1 to TRBJ2-3; D is possibly TRBD2 (6 bases). V gave up 4 bases and J gave up 2 bases, with 16 bases separating them. Germline values: CDR1 MNHNS, CDR2 SASEGT. The CDR3 length is 16 residues. The CDR3 reads CASSVSIGGNTDTQYF. The CDR3 DNA reads as TGTGCCAGCAGTGTTTCGATTGGCGGGAACACAGATACGCAGTATTTT.

This clonotype has a handful of counts. The chain employs TRBV4-1 and TRBJ1-1, with D unresolved. Germline CDR1 and CDR2: MGHRA and YSYEKL. The CDR3 runs 14 residues. V was pared by 0 bases and J by 7 bases, with 12 bases between. CDR3 sequence: CASSQEELWDEAFF. In DNA, the CDR3 is TGCGCCAGCAGCCAAGAAGAGTTGTGGGATGAAGCTTTCTTT.

This clonotype was counted at least ten times. The chain links TRBV24-1 to TRBJ2-1; TRBD2 aligns across 8 bases. This CDR3 region has 16 residues. In germline, CDR1 is KGHDR, CDR2 SFDVKD. The junction had 5 bases not matched to a gene; V was cut back by 1 base and J by 4 bases. The CDR3 coding sequence is TGTGCCACCAGTGATTTTGGCGGGGGGCCGTACAATGAGCAGTTCTTC. Protein sequence: CATSDFGGGPYNEQFF.

This clonotype was recorded at least ten times. This sequence joins TRBV2 and TRBJ2-7; weak D call: TRBD1 (6 bases). The V and J ends lost 3 bases and 0 bases respectively, with 12 bases between them. CDR1 is SNHLY, CDR2 FYNNEI, per germline. The CDR3 sequence is 15 residues long. The DNA of the CDR3 is TGTGCCAGCAGTGAGGGGGCTCTCTTCTCCTACGAGCAGTACTTC. Its translation is CASSEGALFSYEQYF. The complete variable domain, with remaining parts taken from reference TRBV2 and TRBJ2-7, reads EPEVTQTPSHQVTQMGQEVILRCVPISNHLYFYWYRQILGQKVEFLVSFYNNEISEKSEIFDDQFSVERPDGSNFTLKIRSTKLEDSAMYFCASSEGALFSYEQYFGPGTRLTVT.

Many counts were recorded for this clonotype. The chain joins TRBV20-1 to TRBJ1-6; weak D call: TRBD1 (5 bases). Trimming removed 6 bases from V and 5 bases from J, with 11 bases in between. Germline V gene data show CDR1 as DFQATT and CDR2 as SNEGSKA (reference sequence). The CDR3 totals 13 residues. CDR3 in amino acids: CSAKPGNNSPLHF. In nucleotides, the CDR3 is TGCAGTGCGAAACCAGGGAATAATTCACCCCTCCACTTT.

This clonotype was counted only a few times. The rearrangement links TRBV7-8 to TRBJ1-4; tentative D call: TRBD1 (5 bases). The length of the CDR3 is 14 residues. Germline-derived CDR1 and CDR2 are SGHVS and FQNEAQ. Trimming stripped 10 bases from V and 13 bases from J, with 25 bases between. The CDR3 nucleotides read TGTGCCACCGCGCCTGGCAGGGTGAGGGATGGACTGTTTTTT. Translation: CATAPGRVRDGLFF.

This clonotype has ten or more counts. The V gene is TRBV7-2, the J gene TRBJ2-3; TRBD1 might be the D (6 bases). This CDR3 is 14 amino acids long. In germline, CDR1 is SGHTA, CDR2 FQGNSA. V lost 5 bases, J lost 0 bases, and 9 bases lay in between. This chain's CDR3 is CASSKQGSTDTQYF. The DNA for the CDR3 is TGTGCCAGCAGCAAGCAGGGGAGCACAGATACGCAGTATTTT.

The chain has TRBV3-1 and TRBJ1-2; 7 bases align to TRBD1. This CDR3 is 16 amino acids long. V lost 0 bases, J lost 2 bases, and 6 bases stayed unmatched. In germline, CDR1 is LGHDT, CDR2 YNNKEL (reference sequence). The CDR3 coding sequence is TGTGCCAGCAGCCAAGAAGCGAGGGGGCGAAACTATGGCTACACCTTC. Translated: CASSQEARGRNYGYTF. Based on the CDR3 plus reference TRBV3-1 and TRBJ1-2, the full variable domain is DTAVSQTPKYLVTQMGNDKSIKCEQNLGHDTMYWYKQDSKKFLKIMFSYNNKELIINETVPNRFSPKSPDKAHLNLHINSLELGDSAVYFCASSQEARGRNYGYTFGSGTRLTVV.

The J gene is TRBJ1-1, the V gene TRBV7-8; a possible D gene is TRBD1 (6 bases). V was cut by 5 bases and J by 6 bases, with 19 bases left in between. CDR3 length equals 15 residues. Germline V gene sequence: CDR1 SGHVS, CDR2 FQNEAQ. The CDR3 loop reads CASSPRDRIHAEAFF. The CDR3 DNA reads TGTGCCAGCAGCCCCAGAGACAGGATTCACGCTGAAGCTTTCTTT.

This clonotype was seen at least ten times. The V call is TRBV7-2, the J call TRBJ2-7, with D unclear. Germline V gene lookup returns CDR1 SGHTA and CDR2 FQGNSA. The CDR3 has 13 residues. V lost 1 base, J lost 7 bases, and 11 bases lay in between. CDR3 nucleotide sequence: TGTGCCAGCAGCTTAGACGTTGGTGGGGAGCAGTACTTC. It codes for CASSLDVGGEQYF.

This clonotype has ten or more counts. For the CDR3, the DNA is TGTGCCAGCAGCAGTACGGGGGACCGGCATGGCTACACCTTC. Encoded protein: CASSSTGDRHGYTF. The chain joins TRBV6-1 to TRBJ1-2, with a tentative D call TRBD1 (5 bases). The CDR3 runs 14 residues. Looked up from germline, CDR1 is MNHNS and CDR2 is SASEGT. The germline V and J ends were trimmed by 6 bases and 6 bases, with 17 bases remaining between them.

This chain links TRBV7-2 with TRBJ1-6; TRBD1 might be the D (6 bases). Trimming took 2 bases from V and 9 from J, leaving 20 bases between them. This CDR3 is 17 amino acids long. Germline V lookup: CDR1 SGHTA, CDR2 FQGNSA. The CDR3 region is CASSLPRGGRGGSPLHF. The CDR3 DNA reads TGTGCCAGCAGCTTACCCCGCGGGGGGCGGGGAGGTTCACCCCTCCACTTT.

The table lists this clonotype with a few counts. One junction end does not reproduce the germline sequence, and a read error may be involved. The V and J genes are TRBV20-1 and TRBJ2-7, with 9 bases lining up with TRBD1. CDR1 is DFQATT, CDR2 SNEGSKA, per germline (reference sequence). This CDR3 has 15 residues. The CDR3: CSARDPGQGRREQYF. CDR3 nucleotide sequence: TGCAGTGCGAGAGACCCGGGACAGGGTCGACGCGAGCAGTACTTC.

This clonotype occurred many times. The genes are TRBV10-3 and TRBJ1-2; D unresolved. The CDR3 has 12 amino acids. Germline-derived CDR1 and CDR2 are ENHRY and SYGVKD. Trimming took 4 bases from V and 2 from J, leaving 5 bases between them. The CDR3 spells CAISAGNYGYTF. DNA for the CDR3: TGTGCCATCAGTGCGGGCAACTATGGCTACACCTTC.